One sample yielded the 18 T cell receptor beta chains listed below, sequenced in a study of blood T cell repertoires in COVID-19. Some clones are missing from TCRdb's copy, which holds only in-frame ones; the method was immunoSEQ multiplex PCR. This sample has approximately 450,000 clones; nearly 90% occur once, and the top ten carry roughly 1.8%. Sequencing input: PBMCs or T cells enriched from blood (not recorded which). These receptor sequences come from a woman aged 18-35 years with acute COVID-19.

In this sample, this clone turned up once. The V gene is TRBV5-1, the J gene TRBJ2-5; possible D gene TRBD2, 6 bases. This CDR3 has 16 residues. V dropped 0 bases and J dropped 2 bases, with 14 bases sitting between them. Germline values: CDR1 SGHRS, CDR2 YFSETQ. The CDR3 nucleotides are TGCGCCAGCAGCTTGGAAGTCGGGGGTTTACAAGAGACCCAGTACTTC. This gives the protein CASSLEVGGLQETQYF.

This chain uses TRBV6-5 with TRBJ2-7; 9 positions match TRBD1. The V gene end was trimmed by 2 bases and the J gene end by 3 bases; junction bases not matched to a gene: 5. CDR1 is MNHEY, CDR2 SVGAGI, per germline. The CDR3 extends over 15 amino acids. The CDR3 here is CASSYKRQGVYEQYF. For the CDR3, the DNA is TGTGCCAGCAGTTACAAGAGACAGGGGGTCTACGAGCAGTACTTC.

This chain uses TRBV18 with TRBJ1-5; D is ambiguous. V dropped 3 bases and J dropped 0 bases, with 9 bases sitting between them. Germline V lookup: CDR1 KGHSH, CDR2 LQKENI. The CDR3 consists of 15 residues. The CDR3 region is CASSPDSLSNQPQHF. The CDR3 nucleotides read TGTGCCAGCTCACCCGACTCCCTTAGCAATCAGCCCCAGCATTTT. Variable domain in full (rest from reference TRBV18 and TRBJ1-5): NAGVMQNPRHLVRRRGQEARLRCSPMKGHSHVYWYRQLPEEGLKFMVYLQKENIIDESGMPKERFSAEFPKEGPSILRIQQVVRGDSAAYFCASSPDSLSNQPQHFGDGTRLSIL.

J is TRBJ1-6 and V is TRBV6-5, with 9 bases aligning to TRBD1. The CDR3 runs to 15 residues. Germline V gene sequence: CDR1 MNHEY, CDR2 SVGAGI. V trimming: 4 bases; J trimming: 5 bases; junction bases outside the gene matches: 3. CDR3 amino acids: CASSLDRGHNSPLHF. The DNA of the CDR3 is TGTGCCAGCAGTTTGGACAGGGGACATAATTCACCCCTCCACTTT.

The chain joins TRBV11-2 to TRBJ2-7; perhaps TRBD1 as D (6 bases). The CDR3 is 17 amino acids. CDR1 and CDR2 from the germline V gene are SGHAT and FQNNGV. Trimming removed 4 bases at V and 1 base at J, with 20 bases between. The CDR3 reads CASSSGAVPGPSYEQYF. As DNA, the CDR3 is TGTGCCAGCAGCTCAGGGGCCGTTCCGGGGCCGTCCTACGAGCAGTACTTC.

This chain uses TRBV18 with TRBJ2-1, with TRBD2 matching over 11 bases. CDR3 size: 19 residues. V shed 1 base and J 4 bases; nucleotides not matched to a gene: 12. The germline CDR1 and CDR2 sequences are KGHSH and LQKENI. The CDR3 is CASSPLTSGGPSRYNEQFF. The CDR3 nucleotides are TGTGCCAGCTCACCACTCACTAGCGGGGGACCCTCGAGGTACAATGAGCAGTTCTTC.

In nucleotides, the CDR3 is TGTGCCAGCAGCCGCGGGGTTGGAAACACCATATATTTT. This sequence encodes CASSRGVGNTIYF. This rearrangement joins TRBV6-5 to TRBJ1-3, with D unclear. V lost 6 bases to trimming and J lost 3 bases, with 9 bases between them. There are 13 residues in the CDR3. Germline CDR1 is MNHEY and CDR2 is SVGAGI.

This chain links TRBV7-9 with TRBJ2-1, with 11 bases that match TRBD2. After removal of 7 bases from V and 8 bases from J, the junction contained 13 bases not matched to a gene. The length of the CDR3 is 16 residues. From germline, CDR1 is SEHNR and CDR2 FQNEAQ (reference sequence). As DNA, the CDR3 is TGTGCCAGCACCGCAAAACTAGCGGGGGCCGGGTATGAGCAGTTCTTC. It is translated as CASTAKLAGAGYEQFF.

The CDR3 spells CASSPGTGAVTGELFF. The CDR3 DNA reads TGTGCCAGCAGCCCCGGGACAGGGGCGGTCACCGGGGAGCTGTTTTTT. The rearrangement joins TRBV6-4 to TRBJ2-2, with 10 positions matching TRBD1. V trimming: 6 bases; J trimming: 4 bases; junction bases outside the gene matches: 8. Germline V CDR1 and CDR2: MRHNA, SNTAGT. This CDR3 spans 16 amino acids.

The chain couples TRBV10-3 to TRBJ1-2; 7 nucleotides align to TRBD1. The length of the CDR3 is 13 residues. V gave up 8 bases and J gave up 7 bases; unmatched junction bases: 10. Germline-derived CDR1 and CDR2 are ENHRY and SYGVKD. CDR3: CAIGITGDGGYTF. CDR3 coding DNA: TGTGCCATCGGGATCACAGGGGATGGTGGCTACACCTTC.

This sequence joins TRBV15 and TRBJ2-1; D unresolved. V was clipped by 4 bases and J by 6 bases, with 16 bases between them. Germline V lookup: CDR1 LNHNV, CDR2 YYDKDF (reference sequence). The CDR3 covers 15 residues. The chain's CDR3 is CATSTPFPSGNEQFF. Written as DNA, the CDR3 is TGTGCCACCAGCACACCATTCCCGAGTGGCAATGAGCAGTTCTTC.

This chain links TRBV10-3 with TRBJ2-7, with D possibly being TRBD2 (5 bases). The CDR3 consists of 15 residues. In germline, CDR1 is ENHRY, CDR2 SYGVKD. The V end was cut by 7 bases, the J end by 5 bases, with 21 bases between. The CDR3 DNA follows: TGTGCCATCAATTCTAATTCGGCTAGCCCCCACGAGCAGTACTTC. Protein sequence: CAINSNSASPHEQYF.

This chain connects TRBV6-5 to TRBJ1-4; D possibly corresponds to TRBD1 (5 bases). V was trimmed by 8 bases and J by 6 bases, leaving 13 bases between them. CDR3 length: 13 amino acids. The germline V gene encodes CDR1 MNHEY and CDR2 SVGAGI. The CDR3 reads CASGGRDDEKLFF. CDR3 bases: TGTGCCAGCGGGGGGAGGGATGATGAAAAACTGTTTTTT.

The rearrangement uses TRBV2 and TRBJ1-6; D unresolved. The CDR3 totals 15 residues. V shed 2 bases and J shed 6 bases, with 11 bases lying between them. Per the germline V gene, CDR1 is SNHLY and CDR2 is FYNNEI. CDR3 nucleotides: TGTGCCAGCAGTGAACGCTCGGGTTTTAATTCACCCCTCCACTTT. This gives the protein CASSERSGFNSPLHF.

The V gene is TRBV19, the J gene TRBJ2-3, with 9 bases aligning to TRBD2. V lost 4 bases and J lost 2; bases outside the gene matches: 7. The CDR3 loop spans 16 amino acids. CDR1 and CDR2 from the germline V gene are LNHDA and SQIVND (reference sequence). The CDR3 sequence: CASSRTSVIVTDTQYF. CDR3 DNA: TGTGCCAGTAGTAGGACTAGCGTGATAGTCACAGATACGCAGTATTTT.

This clone was seen once. The chain is built from TRBV9 and TRBJ1-2; a weak D match, TRBD1 (6 bases). Germline V gives CDR1 SGDLS, CDR2 YYNGEE. Trimming removed 4 bases from V and 2 bases from J, with 15 bases in between. The length of the CDR3 is 15 residues. The CDR3 region is CASSPGGGLNYGYTF. CDR3 bases: TGTGCCAGCAGCCCAGGCGGGGGGCTCAACTATGGCTACACCTTC.

This sequence joins TRBV11-2 and TRBJ1-4; perhaps TRBD1 as D (6 bases). Germline V gives CDR1 SGHAT, CDR2 FQNNGV. The CDR3 has 16 amino acids. V was trimmed by 7 bases and J by 0 bases, leaving 15 bases between them. CDR3 sequence: CASIRGDIPTNEKLFF. CDR3 coding DNA: TGTGCCAGCATCCGGGGGGACATACCAACTAATGAAAAACTGTTTTTT.

Concerning this clone itself: Distinct nucleotide sequences in the sample also encode this CDR3. This chain connects TRBV7-3 to TRBJ1-1; no reliable D call. CDR1 and CDR2 (germline): SGHTA, FQGTGA. The CDR3 consists of 14 residues. V shed 2 bases and J shed 2 bases, with 9 bases lying between them. The DNA for the CDR3 is TGTGCCAGCAGCTTAGGTGCAGGAAACACTGAAGCTTTCTTT. Translated, it gives CASSLGAGNTEAFF.